Listed here is a single T cell receptor (beta chain). These data come from a study of siplizumab effects on memory and regulatory T cells. V lost 7 bases, J lost 7 bases, and 22 bases lay in between. Germline assignment: CDR1 MNHNS and CDR2 SASEGT. The CDR3 runs to 15 residues. Profiling relied on immunoSEQ multiplex PCR, and the TCRdb table lists in-frame clones only, not all of them. The data hold under 150,000 clones, with around 94% observed a single time. The sequence came from a human donor in good health. The specimen was non-Treg CD4+ T cells sorted from blood. The chain couples TRBV6-1 to TRBJ1-2; the D gene is possibly TRBD1 (5 bases). This CDR3 reads CASKSSRQILSGYTF. The CDR3 DNA follows: TGTGCCAGCAAGTCCTCTCGACAGATTTTAAGTGGCTACACCTTC.